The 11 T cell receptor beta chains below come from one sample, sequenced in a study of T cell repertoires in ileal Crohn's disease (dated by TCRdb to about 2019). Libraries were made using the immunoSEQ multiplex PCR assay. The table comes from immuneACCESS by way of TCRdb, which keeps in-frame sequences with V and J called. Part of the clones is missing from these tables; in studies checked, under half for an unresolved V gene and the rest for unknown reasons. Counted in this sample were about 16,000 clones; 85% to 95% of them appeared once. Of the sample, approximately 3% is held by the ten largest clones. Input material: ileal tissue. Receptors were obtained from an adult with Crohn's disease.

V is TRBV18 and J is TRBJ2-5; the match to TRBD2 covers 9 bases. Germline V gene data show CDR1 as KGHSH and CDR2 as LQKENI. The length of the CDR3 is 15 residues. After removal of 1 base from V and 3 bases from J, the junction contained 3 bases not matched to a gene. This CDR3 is CASSPQRGDKETQYF. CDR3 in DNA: TGTGCCAGCTCACCACAGCGGGGGGACAAAGAGACCCAGTACTTC.

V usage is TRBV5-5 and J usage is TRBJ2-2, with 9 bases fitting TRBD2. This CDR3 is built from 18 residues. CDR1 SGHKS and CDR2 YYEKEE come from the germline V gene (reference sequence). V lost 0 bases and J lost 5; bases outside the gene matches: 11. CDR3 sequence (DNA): TGTGCCAGCAGCTTGGGGGCCAGGGCTAGCGGGGAAACCGGGGAGCTGTTTTTT. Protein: CASSLGARASGETGELFF.

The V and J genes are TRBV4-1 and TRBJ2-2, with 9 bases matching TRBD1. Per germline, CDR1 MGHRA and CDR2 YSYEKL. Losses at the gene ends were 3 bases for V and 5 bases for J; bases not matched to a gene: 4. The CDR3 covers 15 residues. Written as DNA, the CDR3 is TGCGCCAGCAGCCACGGGGACAGGGATACCGGGGAGCTGTTTTTT. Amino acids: CASSHGDRDTGELFF.

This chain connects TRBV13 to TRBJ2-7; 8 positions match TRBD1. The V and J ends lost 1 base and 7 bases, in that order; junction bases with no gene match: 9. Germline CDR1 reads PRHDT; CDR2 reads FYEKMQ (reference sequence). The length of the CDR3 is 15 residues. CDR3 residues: CASSLEGRGQGEQYF. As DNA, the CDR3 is TGTGCCAGCAGCTTAGAGGGCAGGGGGCAGGGGGAGCAGTACTTC. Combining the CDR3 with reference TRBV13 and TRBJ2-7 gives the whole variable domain AAGVIQSPRHLIKEKRETATLKCYPIPRHDTVYWYQQGPGQDPQFLISFYEKMQSDKGSIPDRFSAQQFSDYHSELNMSSLELGDSALYFCASSLEGRGQGEQYFGPGTRLTVT.

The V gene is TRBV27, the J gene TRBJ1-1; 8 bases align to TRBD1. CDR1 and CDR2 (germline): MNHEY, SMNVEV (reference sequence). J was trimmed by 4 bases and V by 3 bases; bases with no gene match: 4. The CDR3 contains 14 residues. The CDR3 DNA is TGTGCCAGCAGTTTTACCAGGGGGCCCACTGAAGCTTTCTTT. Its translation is CASSFTRGPTEAFF.

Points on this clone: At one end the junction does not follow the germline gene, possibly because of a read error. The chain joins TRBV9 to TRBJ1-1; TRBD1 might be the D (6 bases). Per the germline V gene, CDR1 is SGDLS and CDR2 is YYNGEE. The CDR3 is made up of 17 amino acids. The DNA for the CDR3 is TGTGTCAGCAGCCCCGGGACAAGGTCGGTGTTGGGAACTGAAGCTTTCTTT. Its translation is CVSSPGTRSVLGTEAFF. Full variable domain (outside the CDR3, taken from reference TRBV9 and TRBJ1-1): DSGVTQTPKHLITATGQRVTLRCSPRSGDLSVYWYQQSLDQGLQFLIQYYNGEERAKGNILERFSAQQFPDLHSELNLSSLELGDSALYFCVSSPGTRSVLGTEAFFGQGTRLTVV.

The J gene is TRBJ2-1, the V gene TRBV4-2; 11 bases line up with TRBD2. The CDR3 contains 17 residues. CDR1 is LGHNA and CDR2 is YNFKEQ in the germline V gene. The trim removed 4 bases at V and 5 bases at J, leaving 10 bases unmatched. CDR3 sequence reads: CASSPSLLAGGHNEQFF. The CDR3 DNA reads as TGTGCCAGCAGCCCCTCTCTTTTAGCGGGGGGGCACAATGAGCAGTTCTTC.

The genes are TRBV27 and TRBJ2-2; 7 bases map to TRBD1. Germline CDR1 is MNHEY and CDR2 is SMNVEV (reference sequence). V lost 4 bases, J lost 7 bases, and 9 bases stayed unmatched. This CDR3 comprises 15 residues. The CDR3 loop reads CASSWETGRIGELFF. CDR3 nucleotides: TGTGCCAGCAGTTGGGAGACAGGGCGAATCGGGGAGCTGTTTTTT.

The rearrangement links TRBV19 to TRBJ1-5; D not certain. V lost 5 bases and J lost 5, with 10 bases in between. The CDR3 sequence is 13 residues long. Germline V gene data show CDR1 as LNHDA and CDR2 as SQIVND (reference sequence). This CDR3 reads CASSPSADQPQHF. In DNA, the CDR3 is TGTGCCAGTAGTCCCTCGGCGGATCAGCCCCAGCATTTT.

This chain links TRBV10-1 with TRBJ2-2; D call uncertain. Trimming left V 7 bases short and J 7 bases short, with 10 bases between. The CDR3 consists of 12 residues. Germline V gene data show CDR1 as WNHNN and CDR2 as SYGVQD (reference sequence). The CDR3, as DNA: TGCGCCAGCAACACCGCAGGCGGGGAGCTGTTTTTT. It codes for CASNTAGGELFF.

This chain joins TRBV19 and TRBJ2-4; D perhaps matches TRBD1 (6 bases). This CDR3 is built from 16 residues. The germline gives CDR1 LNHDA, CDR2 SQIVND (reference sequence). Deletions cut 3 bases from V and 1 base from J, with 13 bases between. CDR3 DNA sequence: TGTGCCAGTAGTATGGGGTACAGGGATGCCAAAAACATTCAGTACTTC. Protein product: CASSMGYRDAKNIQYF.